These 5 T cell receptor beta chains originate from one sample sequenced in a study of blood T cell repertoires in COVID-19. Assay: immunoSEQ multiplex PCR; the TCRdb copy retains only in-frame clones and omits some. In the table there are about 230,000 clones, approximately 85% of which are singletons. Source material: peripheral blood. These receptor sequences come from a man aged 40-55 years with acute or convalescent COVID-19.

This clone showed up just once. The chain has TRBV18 and TRBJ1-2; 9 positions match TRBD1. CDR1 is KGHSH, CDR2 LQKENI, per germline. The CDR3 sequence is 16 residues long. V gave up 2 bases and J gave up 6 bases; unmatched junction bases: 10. The CDR3 DNA follows: TGTGCCAGCTCACCAGTGACAGGGGGGATCGGCGATGGCTACACCTTC. It specifies CASSPVTGGIGDGYTF.

This chain joins TRBV5-4 and TRBJ2-3, with 15 bases lining up with TRBD2. V gave up 4 bases and J gave up 4 bases; unmatched junction bases: 7. Germline V CDR1 and CDR2: SGHNT, YYREEE (reference sequence). This CDR3 region has 17 residues. As DNA, the CDR3 is TGTGCCAGCAGCAGGACTAGCGGGGGGGATTTGGCAGATACGCAGTATTTT. Amino acids: CASSRTSGGDLADTQYF.

This chain uses TRBV9 with TRBJ1-2, with D uncertain. This CDR3 region has 15 residues. V lost 0 bases, J lost 0 bases, and 9 bases lay in between. Germline CDR1 reads SGDLS; CDR2 reads YYNGEE. The CDR3 coding sequence is TGTGCCAGCAGCGTAGGCGGGCAAGCTAACTATGGCTACACCTTC. Translating gives CASSVGGQANYGYTF. The variable domain in full, with the rest retrieved from reference TRBV9 and TRBJ1-2, is DSGVTQTPKHLITATGQRVTLRCSPRSGDLSVYWYQQSLDQGLQFLIQYYNGEERAKGNILERFSAQQFPDLHSELNLSSLELGDSALYFCASSVGGQANYGYTFGSGTRLTVV.

This chain joins TRBV27 and TRBJ2-7, with a tentative D call TRBD2 (5 bases). V was clipped by 6 bases and J by 3 bases, with 15 bases between them. Germline V gives CDR1 MNHEY, CDR2 SMNVEV (reference sequence). The CDR3 has 14 amino acids. In nucleotides, the CDR3 is TGTGCCAGCAGCCCTACGAGGGAGAGCTACGAGCAGTACTTC. As protein: CASSPTRESYEQYF.

The genes are TRBV9 and TRBJ1-2; D is undetermined. The length of the CDR3 is 13 residues. Trimming shortened V by 3 bases and J by 7 bases, and 13 bases separated the two germline ends. The germline V gene has CDR1 SGDLS and CDR2 YYNGEE. CDR3 loop: CASSAPPGGGYTF. The CDR3 DNA reads TGTGCCAGCAGCGCCCCCCCTGGCGGTGGCTACACCTTC.